Shown below are 16 T cell receptor beta chains from a single sample sequenced in a study of low-dose radiotherapy and immunotherapy resistance in tumors. Specified time point: before trial treatment. With TRAV- and TRBV-specific primers, first-strand cDNA was made, covering the alpha and beta chains. The authors ran about 21 PCR cycles to amplify TCRs with a constant-region primer and V-primer adapter. A single record per CDR3 protein comes from TCRdb applying MiXCR to the reads. Of under 90,000 distinct CDR3 sequences in the sample, roughly a sixth are singletons; the top ten hold over 2.5%. The sample consisted of PBMCs, taken before treatment. All receptors come from a male donor with prostate cancer.

CDR3 region: CASSEATGRNEKLFF. The CDR3 nucleotides are TGTGCCAGCAGTGAAGCCACTGGAAGAAATGAAAAACTGTTTTTT. This chain links TRBV2 with TRBJ1-4, with no clear D. Trimming cost V 0 bases and J 5 bases, with 10 bases left between them. This CDR3 is 15 amino acids long. CDR1 is SNHLY and CDR2 is FYNNEI in the germline V gene.

This clonotype was counted many times. The chain joins TRBV5-1 to TRBJ2-2; no clear D. V was trimmed by 6 bases and J by 1 base, leaving 13 bases between them. The germline CDR1 and CDR2 sequences are SGHRS and YFSETQ. The CDR3 has 15 amino acids. CDR3 DNA sequence: TGCGCCAGCATTTCCGGGTTCGGGAACACCGGGGAGCTGTTTTTT. This gives the protein CASISGFGNTGELFF.

This clonotype was seen ten or more times. This chain joins TRBV29-1 and TRBJ2-3, with 7 nucleotides matching TRBD1. The V gene end was trimmed by 7 bases and the J gene end by 3 bases; junction bases not matched to a gene: 7. The V gene's germline CDR1 is SQVTM and CDR2 ANQGSEA. The CDR3 runs to 13 residues. The CDR3 region is CSALTGRTDTQYF. CDR3 bases: TGCAGCGCGCTGACAGGGAGAACAGATACGCAGTATTTT.

The chain recombines TRBV6-2 or TRBV6-3 with TRBJ2-7, with D tentatively TRBD2 (5 bases). The CDR3 sequence is 13 residues long. The germline gives CDR1 MNHEY, CDR2 SVGEGT. V lost 6 bases to trimming and J lost 1 base, with 10 bases between them. CDR3 in DNA: TGTGCCAGCAGGGAGGAGGCATCCTACGAGCAGTACTTC. Protein: CASREEASYEQYF.

At least ten counts were recorded for this clonotype. This chain uses TRBV5-1 with TRBJ2-3, with D perhaps assigned TRBD1 or TRBD2 (5 bases each). CDR1 SGHRS and CDR2 YFSETQ come from the germline V gene. V was cut by 0 bases and J by 1 base, with 12 bases left in between. CDR3 length: 16 amino acids. The CDR3 reads CASSLEFRGGTDTQYF. CDR3 in DNA: TGCGCCAGCAGCTTGGAATTTAGGGGAGGCACAGATACGCAGTATTTT.

This clonotype was observed many times. The chain uses TRBV20-1 and TRBJ1-2, with unresolved D. This CDR3 comprises 12 residues. Trimming removed 3 bases from V and 4 bases from J, with 9 bases in between. Germline V gene data show CDR1 as DFQATT and CDR2 as SNEGSKA (reference sequence). CDR3 DNA: TGCAGTGCTAGTCCGCTGGGCTATGGCTACACCTTC. It encodes CSASPLGYGYTF.

This clonotype was detected a few times. This rearrangement joins TRBV5-5 to TRBJ2-7, with 9 bases aligning to TRBD2. The germline gives CDR1 SGHKS, CDR2 YYEKEE (reference sequence). Germline trimming cut 1 base from V and 0 bases from J; bases unmatched to any gene: 17. This CDR3 has 20 residues. Here the CDR3 reads CASSLTGLLAGQPSSYEQYF. The CDR3, as DNA: TGTGCCAGCAGCTTGACCGGTTTACTAGCGGGCCAACCGAGCTCCTACGAGCAGTACTTC.

The chain employs TRBV29-1 and TRBJ1-3; 8 nucleotides line up with TRBD1. Per germline, CDR1 SQVTM and CDR2 ANQGSEA. J was trimmed by 3 bases and V by 0 bases; bases with no gene match: 4. The CDR3 is 15 residues long. Here the CDR3 DNA reads TGCAGCGTTGAAGACGCGGACAGGGATGGAAACACCATATATTTT. This gives the protein CSVEDADRDGNTIYF.

This clonotype has a count of ten or more. The V call is TRBV20-1, the J call TRBJ2-7; D perhaps matches TRBD2 (5 bases). The V end was cut by 0 bases, the J end by 3 bases, with 21 bases between. Germline V CDR1 and CDR2: DFQATT, SNEGSKA (reference sequence). The CDR3 sequence is 17 residues long. CDR3 region: CSARDRSRDEVFYEQYF. The CDR3 nucleotides are TGCAGTGCTAGAGATCGATCCCGGGATGAAGTGTTCTACGAGCAGTACTTC.

This clonotype was observed many times. The J gene is TRBJ2-7, the V gene TRBV7-9; D might be TRBD1 (5 bases). CDR1 and CDR2 from the germline V gene are SEHNR and FQNEAQ (reference sequence). V dropped 8 bases and J dropped 6 bases, with 17 bases sitting between them. CDR3 length: 13 amino acids. The CDR3 region has the DNA TGTGCCAGCGGCGAATCTGCAGGGTTCGAGCAGTACTTC. This sequence encodes CASGESAGFEQYF.

This clonotype was seen ten or more times. The chain combines TRBV7-2 with TRBJ2-1; tentative D call: TRBD1 (8 bases). The CDR3 is made up of 14 amino acids. CDR1 is SGHTA, CDR2 FQGNSA, per germline. V was pared by 6 bases and J by 10 bases, with 19 bases between. The CDR3 DNA follows: TGTGCCAGCAGGATTACAGGGGGGGGTTACGAGCAGTTCTTC. Encoded protein: CASRITGGGYEQFF.

This clonotype came up many times. The CDR3 region is CASSHLQGGGELFF. CDR3 sequence (DNA): TGTGCCAGCAGCCATCTTCAGGGCGGCGGGGAGCTGTTTTTT. This chain connects TRBV3-1 to TRBJ2-2, with D perhaps TRBD1 (5 bases). The V gene's germline CDR1 is LGHDT and CDR2 YNNKEL (reference sequence). CDR3 size: 14 residues. With 3 bases removed from V and 7 bases from J, the gap between germline ends came to 12 bases.

This clonotype was recorded many times. CDR3 amino acids: CASSFGTTNQPQHF. In nucleotides, the CDR3 is TGTGCCAGCAGTTTTGGCACCACCAATCAGCCCCAGCATTTT. The chain couples TRBV12-3 or TRBV12-4 to TRBJ1-5; D unclear. Trimming removed 3 bases from V and 3 bases from J, with 9 bases in between. The CDR3 contains 14 residues.

The chain combines TRBV20-1 with TRBJ2-1; 8 bases are shared with TRBD2. This CDR3 contains 15 residues. With 2 bases clipped from V and 3 bases from J, the junction kept 6 bases outside the gene matches. In germline, CDR1 is DFQATT, CDR2 SNEGSKA (reference sequence). The CDR3 region is CSARTTSGGYNEQFF. CDR3 DNA: TGCAGTGCTAGAACCACTAGCGGAGGCTACAATGAGCAGTTCTTC.

V is TRBV29-1 and J is TRBJ2-7; no firm D call. The germline V gene encodes CDR1 SQVTM and CDR2 ANQGSEA. The CDR3 runs 12 residues. Trimming took 3 bases from V and 3 from J, leaving 9 bases between them. CDR3 sequence (DNA): TGCAGCGTTGATGTGGCGAACTACGAGCAGTACTTC. This codes for CSVDVANYEQYF.

The genes are TRBV6-8 and TRBJ1-2; D may be TRBD1 (6 bases). V lost 5 bases and J lost 6, with 22 bases in between. The CDR3 runs 16 residues. The germline V gene has CDR1 MNHGY and CDR2 SAAAGT. The CDR3, as DNA: TGTGCCAGCAGTCGGGACACGCTTGGGGGCACTAATGGCTACACCTTC. This codes for CASSRDTLGGTNGYTF.